This T cell receptor (beta chain) was identified in a study of shared clonotypes between healthy human individuals. Overall study context: Three plates were used per donor for CD4 naive, three for CD4 memory, two for CD8 naive and one for CD8 memory.

Germline V gene lookup returns CDR1 SGHTA and CDR2 FQGNSA. V dropped 3 bases and J dropped 3 bases, with 11 bases sitting between them. This CDR3 has 14 residues. Profiling relied on immunoSEQ multiplex PCR, and the TCRdb table lists in-frame clones only, not all of them. The sample consists of over 1.5 million clones, approximately 98% of them appearing once. Investigators divided CD4+ cells into CD45RA+ naive and CD45RA-negative memory subsets. This chain connects TRBV7-2 to TRBJ1-2; TRBD1 might be the D (5 bases). The source of this sequence is a man aged 25-40 years in good health. Sequencing input: naive CD4+ T cells sorted from blood. Specified subset: CD45RA+ positively selected. The chain's CDR3 is CASSFLGTHYGYTF. For the CDR3, the DNA is TGTGCCAGCAGCTTCCTAGGGACTCACTATGGCTACACCTTC.